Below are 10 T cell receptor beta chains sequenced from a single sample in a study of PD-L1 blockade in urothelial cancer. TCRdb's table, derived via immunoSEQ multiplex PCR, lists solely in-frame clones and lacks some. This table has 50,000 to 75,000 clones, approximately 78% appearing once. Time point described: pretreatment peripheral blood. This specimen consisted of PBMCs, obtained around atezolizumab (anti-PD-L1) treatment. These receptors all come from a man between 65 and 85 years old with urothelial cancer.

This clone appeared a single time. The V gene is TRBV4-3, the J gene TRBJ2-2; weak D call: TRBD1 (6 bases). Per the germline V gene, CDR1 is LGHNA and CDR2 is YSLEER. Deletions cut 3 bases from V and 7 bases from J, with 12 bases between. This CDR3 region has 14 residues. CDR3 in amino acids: CASSHRQEDGELFF. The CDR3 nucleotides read TGCGCCAGCAGCCATCGACAGGAGGACGGGGAGCTGTTTTTT.

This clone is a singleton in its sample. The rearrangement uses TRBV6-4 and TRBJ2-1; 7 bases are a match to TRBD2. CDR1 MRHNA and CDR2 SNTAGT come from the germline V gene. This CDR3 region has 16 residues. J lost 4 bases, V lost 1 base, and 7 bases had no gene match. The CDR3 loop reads CASSDFSTSLYNEQFF. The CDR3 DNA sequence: TGTGCCAGCAGTGACTTTTCGACTAGCTTGTACAATGAGCAGTTCTTC.

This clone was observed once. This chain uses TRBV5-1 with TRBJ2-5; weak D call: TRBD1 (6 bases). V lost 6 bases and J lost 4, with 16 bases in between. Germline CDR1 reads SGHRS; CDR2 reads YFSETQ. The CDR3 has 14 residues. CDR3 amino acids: CASKQGTRPETQYF. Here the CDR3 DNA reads TGCGCCAGCAAACAGGGCACGCGCCCAGAGACCCAGTACTTC.

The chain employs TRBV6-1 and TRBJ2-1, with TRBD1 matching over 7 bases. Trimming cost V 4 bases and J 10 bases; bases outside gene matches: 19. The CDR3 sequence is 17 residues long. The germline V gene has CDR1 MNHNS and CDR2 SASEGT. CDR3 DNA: TGTGCCAGCAGTGCCTTCGGGCGGGCCCAAGGGGGCGTAGAGCAGTTCTTC. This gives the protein CASSAFGRAQGGVEQFF.

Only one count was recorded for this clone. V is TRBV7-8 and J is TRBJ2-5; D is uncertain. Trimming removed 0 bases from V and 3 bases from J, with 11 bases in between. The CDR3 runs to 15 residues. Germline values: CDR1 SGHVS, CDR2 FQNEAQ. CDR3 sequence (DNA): TGTGCCAGCAGCTTAGCGCGAAACAGAAAAGAGACCCAGTACTTC. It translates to CASSLARNRKETQYF.

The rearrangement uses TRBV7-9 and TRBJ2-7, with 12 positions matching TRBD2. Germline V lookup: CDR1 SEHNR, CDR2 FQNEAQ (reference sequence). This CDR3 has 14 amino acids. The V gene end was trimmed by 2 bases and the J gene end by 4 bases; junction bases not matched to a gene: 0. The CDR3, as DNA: TGTGCCAGCAGCTTAACTAGCGGGAGGTACGAGCAGTACTTC. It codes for CASSLTSGRYEQYF.

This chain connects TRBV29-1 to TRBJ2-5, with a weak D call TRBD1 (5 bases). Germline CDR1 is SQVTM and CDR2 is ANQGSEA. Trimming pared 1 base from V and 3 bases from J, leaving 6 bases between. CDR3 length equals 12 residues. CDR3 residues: CSVEVREETQYF. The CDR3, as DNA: TGCAGCGTTGAAGTCAGGGAAGAGACCCAGTACTTC. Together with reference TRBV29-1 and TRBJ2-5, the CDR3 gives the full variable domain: SAVISQKPSRDICQRGTSLTIQCQVDSQVTMMFWYRQQPGQSLTLIATANQGSEATYESGFVIDKFPISRPNLTFSTLTVSNMSPEDSSIYLCSVEVREETQYFGPGTRLLVL.

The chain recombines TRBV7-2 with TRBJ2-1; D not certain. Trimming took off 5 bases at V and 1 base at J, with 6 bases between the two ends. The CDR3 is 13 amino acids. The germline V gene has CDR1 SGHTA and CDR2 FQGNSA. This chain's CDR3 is CASSPGSYNEQFF. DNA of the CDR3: TGTGCCAGCAGCCCGGGTTCCTACAATGAGCAGTTCTTC.

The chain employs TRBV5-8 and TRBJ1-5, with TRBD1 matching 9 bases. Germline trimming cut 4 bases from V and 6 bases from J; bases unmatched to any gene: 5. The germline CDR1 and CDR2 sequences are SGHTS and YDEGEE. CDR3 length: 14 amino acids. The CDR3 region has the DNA TGTGCCAGCAGCACAGGGGGCGCGGGTCAGCCCCAGCATTTT. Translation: CASSTGGAGQPQHF.

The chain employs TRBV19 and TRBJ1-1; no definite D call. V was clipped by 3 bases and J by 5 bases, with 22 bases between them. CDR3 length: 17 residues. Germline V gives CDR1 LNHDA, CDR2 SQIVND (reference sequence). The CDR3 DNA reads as TGTGCCAGTAGTATTATACTGGGGATCGGGAAGAAGACTGAAGCTTTCTTT. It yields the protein CASSIILGIGKKTEAFF.